These T cell receptor beta chains were read from a single sample in a study of OX40 agonist ivuxolimab in advanced cancers. Libraries were prepared by immunoSEQ multiplex PCR; TCRdb keeps only in-frame clonotypes and omits some of them. In the table there are 60,000 or so clones, approximately 92% of which are singletons. Material: CD4+ or CD8+ T cells sorted from blood, obtained in a trial of the OX40 agonist ivuxolimab. The origin of the receptors is an adult with an advanced solid tumor such as melanoma, head and neck, liver or kidney cancer. Each CDR3 is given with its conserved first and last residue. A D gene is named only where the DNA matches it firmly. Size values are once, few and many counts, or a class for expanded clones, and some rows have none.

-,-,TRBV7-9,TRBJ2-5,TGTGCCAGCAGCCCCCAACCGGGACATTCGGGTGGGGAGACCCAGTACTTC,CASSPQPGHSGGETQYF
TRBD1,-,TRBV5-1,TRBJ2-7,TGCGCCAGCAGCTTACAGGGGTCCTCCTACGAGCAGTACTTC,CASSLQGSSYEQYF
-,-,TRBV6-5,TRBJ1-2,TGTGCCAGCAGTTACTCTCAGGGCCAATATGGCTACACCTTC,CASSYSQGQYGYTF
TRBD1,few,TRBV28,TRBJ1-1,TGTGCCAGCAGCTTCAGGAGGACAGGGGAAACTGAAGCTTTCTTT,CASSFRRTGETEAFF
TRBD1,-,TRBV6-6,TRBJ2-7,TGTGCCAGCAGTCCGGGACAGGGCTCCTACGAGCAGTACTTC,CASSPGQGSYEQYF
-,-,TRBV4-1,TRBJ2-2,TGCGCCAGCAGCCAAGATGGGGCCCTCGAAGGCGGGGAGCTGTTTTTT,CASSQDGALEGGELFF
TRBD2,-,TRBV10-3,TRBJ2-7,TGTGCGAGCTGGCGGGGGGGCTTGGGTGAGCAGTACTTC,CASWRGGLGEQYF
TRBD1,once,TRBV2,TRBJ1-2,TGTGCCAGCTACCGGGACAGGGGAGGAGTGAACTATGGCTACACCTTC,CASYRDRGGVNYGYTF
TRBD1,-,TRBV2,TRBJ1-4,TGTGCCAGCATGAAGGGACAGGGAGATGAAAAACTGTTTTTT,CASMKGQGDEKLFF
-,-,TRBV4-1,TRBJ2-3,TGCGCCAGCAGCCAAGTTTGGACGAGCACAGATACGCAGTATTTT,CASSQVWTSTDTQYF
TRBD2,-,TRBV4-1,TRBJ2-1,TGCGCCAGCAGCCAAGATGGTCCTAGCGGGGGGGCGAATGAGCAGTTCTTC,CASSQDGPSGGANEQFF
-,-,TRBV21-1,TRBJ1-2,TGTGCCTGTTTTTCAGGGGGCCGCCCTTTAGACTATGGCTACACCTTC,CACFSGGRPLDYGYTF
-,-,TRBV6-4,TRBJ1-6,TGTGCCAGCAGTGAAAATTGGACGGGTGATTCACCCCTCCACTTT,CASSENWTGDSPLHF
TRBD1,-,TRBV2,TRBJ1-6,TGTGCCATCGACAGGGGGGCTTCACCCCTCCACTTT,CAIDRGASPLHF
-,-,TRBV5-5,TRBJ2-7,TGTGCCAGCAGCTTCACTAGGGGATCCTACGAGCAGTACTTC,CASSFTRGSYEQYF
-,-,TRBV6-1,TRBJ1-1,TGTGCCAGCAGTAATTGGGGGATCCAGAACACTGAAGCTTTCTTT,CASSNWGIQNTEAFF
TRBD2,-,TRBV28,TRBJ2-7,TGTGCCAGCAGCCGTTGGTTGGGCGGGAGTTACGAGCAGTACTTC,CASSRWLGGSYEQYF
-,-,TRBV7-6,TRBJ2-1,TGTGCCAGCAGCACCTGGCCCCGGGATGAGCAGTTCTTC,CASSTWPRDEQFF
-,-,TRBV2,TRBJ2-7,TGTGCCAGCAGTGAGGGTATAAGACAGGCCTACTCCTACGAGCAGTACTTC,CASSEGIRQAYSYEQYF
-,few,TRBV30,TRBJ2-1,TGTGCGGAGGGGGTTGAATACAATGAGCAGTTCTTC,CAEGVEYNEQFF
-,-,TRBV5-1,TRBJ2-7,TGCGCCAGCAGCTTGGTGGACATGATTTACGAGCAGTACTTC,CASSLVDMIYEQYF
-,-,TRBV28,TRBJ1-4,TGTGCCAGCAGTTTTTACGGAAAACTGTTTTTT,CASSFYGKLFF
TRBD2,once,TRBV19,TRBJ2-2,TGTGCCAGTCACCAGGCTAGCGGGGAAAACACCGGGGAGCTGTTTTTT,CASHQASGENTGELFF
-,-,TRBV9,TRBJ1-5,TGTGCCAGCAGCGCCGCAGGCAATCAGCCCCAGCATTTT,CASSAAGNQPQHF
TRBD1,-,TRBV30,TRBJ1-2,TGTGCCTGGAGGTCCGGGACAGGGGCCCCAATCAGCTATGGCTACACCTTC,CAWRSGTGAPISYGYTF
-,few,TRBV29-1,TRBJ1-1,TGCAGCACCCGGTCCGGGACGAACACTGAAGCTTTCTTT,CSTRSGTNTEAFF
TRBD1,-,TRBV7-9,TRBJ2-7,TGTGCCAGCAGGGGACAGGGGGCCTACGAGCAGTACTTC,CASRGQGAYEQYF
-,many,TRBV19,TRBJ2-7,TGTGCCAGTAGTATATTTGGCGGCTCGACCTACGAGCAGTACTTC,CASSIFGGSTYEQYF